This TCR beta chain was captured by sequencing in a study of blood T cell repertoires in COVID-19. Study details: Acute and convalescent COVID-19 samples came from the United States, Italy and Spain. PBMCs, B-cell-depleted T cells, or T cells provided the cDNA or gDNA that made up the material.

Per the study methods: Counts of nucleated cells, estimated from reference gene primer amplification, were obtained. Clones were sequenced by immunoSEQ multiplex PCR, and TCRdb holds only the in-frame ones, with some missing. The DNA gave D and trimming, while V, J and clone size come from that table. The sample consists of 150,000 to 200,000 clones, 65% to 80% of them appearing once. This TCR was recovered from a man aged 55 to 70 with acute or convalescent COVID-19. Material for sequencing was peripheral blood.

The CDR3 reads CASSYQQGLDYGYTF. CDR3 in DNA: TGTGCCAGCAGTTATCAACAGGGGTTGGACTATGGCTACACCTTC. The chain has TRBV6-5 and TRBJ1-2; TRBD1 agrees at 7 bases. The CDR3 loop spans 15 amino acids. V gave up 3 bases and J gave up 3 bases; unmatched junction bases: 7. Germline values: CDR1 MNHEY, CDR2 SVGAGI.